This T cell receptor (beta chain) was recovered during a study of neurological immune-mediated disorders. Regarding the study as a whole: No CDR3 amino acid sequences recurred among expanded clones across subjects, suggesting private repertoires in all groups.

The table lists this clonotype with many counts. Its specificity is unknown. Synthesis of cDNA was carried out by template-switch 5'RACE. The reaction used 10-nucleotide random UMIs. Over 170 million TCR-beta sequences, together covering 15-18 subjects, were produced by every individual sequencing run that was carried out. From the 5' RACE reads, TCRdb called clonotypes with MiXCR, one entry per CDR3 protein. Counted here are tens of thousands of distinct CDR3 sequences, roughly 10% occurring once; the ten biggest clones make up less than 2%. Volunteers attending a blood bank in Maryland, USA, served as healthy controls. V gave up 3 bases and J gave up 4 bases, with 6 bases separating them. The CDR3 is made up of 11 amino acids. From germline, CDR1 is DFQATT and CDR2 SNEGSKA (reference sequence).

The sequence was obtained from a man aged 55-75 years in good health. Sequences were obtained from PBMCs. The V gene is TRBV20-1, the J gene TRBJ1-2, with D unresolved. The CDR3 here is CSARTAYGYTF. CDR3 nucleotides: TGCAGTGCTAGGACCGCCTATGGCTACACCTTC.